What follows are 9 T cell receptor beta chains derived from one specimen sequenced in a study of cytomegalovirus exposure and HLA in healthy donors (dated by TCRdb to the late 2010s). The method behind the library was the immunoSEQ multiplex PCR assay. The multiplex PCR relied on a mix of 60 forward primers for TCR Vbeta segments and 13 reverse primers for TCR Jbeta segments. As stored in TCRdb, this immuneACCESS dataset retains in-frame rearrangements with V and J assigned. A fraction of the clones does not appear; measured against another copy, unresolved V genes explain less than half of the discrepancy, and the remainder lacks a known reason. Counted in this sample were around 40,000 clones; about 70% of them appeared once. The ten largest clones add up to more than 6.5% of the sample. Sequencing input: PBMCs. Source of these receptors: a man younger than 45 in good health and CMV-seronegative.

The chain recombines TRBV5-1 with TRBJ1-1; weak D call: TRBD1 (6 bases). The CDR3 is 15 residues long. CDR1 and CDR2 (germline): SGHRS, YFSETQ. The ends were cut back, 4 bases at V and 5 bases at J, with 18 bases in the middle. CDR3 region: CASSPSQGIGTEAFF. The DNA of the CDR3 is TGCGCCAGCAGCCCCTCACAGGGAATAGGAACTGAAGCTTTCTTT.

The chain has TRBV2 and TRBJ1-5; D is uncertain. Per germline, CDR1 SNHLY and CDR2 FYNNEI. This CDR3 is built from 13 residues. Trimming took off 1 base at V and 6 bases at J, with 7 bases between the two ends. In DNA, the CDR3 is TGTGCCAGCAGTGAAGAACGGGGTCAGCCCCAGCATTTT. Residues: CASSEERGQPQHF.

This clone was found once. V is TRBV5-4 and J is TRBJ2-7; 7 nucleotides line up with TRBD1. J was trimmed by 2 bases and V by 3 bases; bases with no gene match: 8. Germline V gives CDR1 SGHNT, CDR2 YYREEE (reference sequence). The CDR3 extends over 15 amino acids. The CDR3 sequence is CASSSLVTGAYEQYF. CDR3 DNA sequence: TGTGCCAGCAGCTCTCTGGTCACAGGGGCCTACGAGCAGTACTTC.

The rearrangement joins TRBV2 to TRBJ1-1; TRBD1 aligns across 7 bases. The CDR3 has 14 residues. Germline V gene lookup returns CDR1 SNHLY and CDR2 FYNNEI. V was clipped by 8 bases and J by 5 bases; unmatched bases: 11. CDR3 protein: CASGKRGRGTEAFF. CDR3 DNA: TGTGCCAGCGGGAAAAGGGGGCGCGGTACTGAAGCTTTCTTT.

This chain joins TRBV7-7 and TRBJ2-7; 9 bases are shared with TRBD1. The germline gives CDR1 SSHAT, CDR2 FNYEAQ (reference sequence). The CDR3 has 13 amino acids. The DNA of the CDR3 is TGTGCTTTTCACAGGGGGCAAAGCTACGAGCAGTACTTC. Protein sequence: CAFHRGQSYEQYF.

This clone was recorded a few times. This chain connects TRBV5-1 to TRBJ1-3; D unresolved. The germline gives CDR1 SGHRS, CDR2 YFSETQ. The CDR3 loop spans 14 amino acids. V was shortened by 3 bases and J by 4 bases, with 11 bases between the two germline ends. DNA for the CDR3: TGCGCCAGCAGCTCGGACTATCGCGGAAACACCATATATTTT. This encodes CASSSDYRGNTIYF.

The rearrangement joins TRBV11-3 to TRBJ2-7; 10 bases agree with TRBD2. Losses at the gene ends were 5 bases for V and 6 bases for J; bases not matched to a gene: 10. The CDR3 sequence is 15 residues long. CDR1 and CDR2 from the germline V gene are SGHNT and YENEEA. CDR3 region: CASSPGTSAGGEQYF. The CDR3 nucleotides are TGTGCCAGCAGCCCCGGGACTAGCGCCGGGGGCGAGCAGTACTTC.

The chain links TRBV4-1 to TRBJ1-2; 7 positions match TRBD1. This CDR3 has 15 residues. J lost 3 bases, V lost 0 bases, and 4 bases had no gene match. CDR1 is MGHRA and CDR2 is YSYEKL in the germline V gene. This CDR3 reads CASSQEEQGDYGYTF. CDR3 nucleotide sequence: TGCGCCAGCAGCCAAGAGGAGCAGGGGGACTATGGCTACACCTTC.

J is TRBJ2-3 and V is TRBV18; no definite D call. The CDR3 extends over 14 amino acids. Germline CDR1 and CDR2: KGHSH and LQKENI. Trimming took 3 bases from V and 5 from J, leaving 12 bases between them. CDR3 region: CASSPIPVGDTQYF. For the CDR3, the DNA is TGTGCCAGCTCACCGATTCCGGTTGGAGATACGCAGTATTTT.